This T cell receptor beta chain was sequenced for a study of response to subunit inactivated influenza vaccine. Broader study findings: Authors suggested that a seasonal influenza vaccination recruits few new T cells each time.

Comments on this clonotype: Its antigen is unidentified.

The CDR3 is 12 residues long. Trimming cost V 5 bases and J 4 bases, with 10 bases left between them. Germline V gene sequence: CDR1 SGHRS, CDR2 YFSETQ. TCRdb itself ran the RT-PCR reads through MiXCR, one entry per CDR3 protein. The sample lists more than 500,000 distinct CDR3 sequences, 11% occurring once. The same sample was also studied in work on T cells expressing NK-cell markers. That source notes: For TCR beta, cDNA was produced by 5'RACE template switching with UMIs. It was from sorted CD3+CD56+NKG2C+, CD3+CD56+NKG2C- and CD3+CD56-NKG2C+ T cells that TCR beta repertoires came. Most of the eight sequenced donors were HCMV-seropositive; one was seronegative. About six donors carried dominant NKG2C+ clonotypes that made up roughly 1.0-7.0% of their CD8+ T cells.

The origin of this receptor is a man in his fifties who received an inactivated influenza vaccine. The material was PBMCs from blood, obtained on the day of vaccination. This sequence joins TRBV5-1 and TRBJ2-7; D is unclear. The CDR3: CASRKSWYEQYF. DNA for the CDR3: TGCGCCAGCAGGAAATCATGGTACGAGCAGTACTTC.